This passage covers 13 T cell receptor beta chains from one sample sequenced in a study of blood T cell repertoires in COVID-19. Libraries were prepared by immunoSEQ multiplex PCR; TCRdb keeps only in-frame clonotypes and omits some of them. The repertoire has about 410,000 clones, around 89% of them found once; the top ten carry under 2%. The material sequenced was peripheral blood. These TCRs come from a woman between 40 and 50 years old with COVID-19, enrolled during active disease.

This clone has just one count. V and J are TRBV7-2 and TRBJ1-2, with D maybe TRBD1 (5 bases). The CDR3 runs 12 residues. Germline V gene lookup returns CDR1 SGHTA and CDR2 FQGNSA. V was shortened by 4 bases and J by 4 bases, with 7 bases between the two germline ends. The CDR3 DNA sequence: TGTGCCAGCAGCTCTCAGGGCTATGGCTACACCTTC. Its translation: CASSSQGYGYTF.

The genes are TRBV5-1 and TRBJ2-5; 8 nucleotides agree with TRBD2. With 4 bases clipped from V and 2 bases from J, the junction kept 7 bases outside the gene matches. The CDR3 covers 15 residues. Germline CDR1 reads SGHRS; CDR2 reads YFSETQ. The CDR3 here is CASSRDRGGQETQYF. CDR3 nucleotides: TGCGCCAGCAGCAGGGACCGGGGGGGTCAAGAGACCCAGTACTTC.

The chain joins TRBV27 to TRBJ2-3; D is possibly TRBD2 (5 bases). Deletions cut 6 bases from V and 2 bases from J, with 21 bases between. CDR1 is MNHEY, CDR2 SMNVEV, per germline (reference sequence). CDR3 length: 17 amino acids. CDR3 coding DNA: TGTGCCAGCAGGCCTTTGGTTTTAGCGTCCTTCACAGATACGCAGTATTTT. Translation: CASRPLVLASFTDTQYF.

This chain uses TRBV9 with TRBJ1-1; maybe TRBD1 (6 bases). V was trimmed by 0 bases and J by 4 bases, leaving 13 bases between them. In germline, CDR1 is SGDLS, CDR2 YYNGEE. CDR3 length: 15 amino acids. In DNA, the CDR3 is TGTGCCAGCAGCGTAGACAGGGTTATGAGCACTGAAGCTTTCTTT. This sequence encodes CASSVDRVMSTEAFF.

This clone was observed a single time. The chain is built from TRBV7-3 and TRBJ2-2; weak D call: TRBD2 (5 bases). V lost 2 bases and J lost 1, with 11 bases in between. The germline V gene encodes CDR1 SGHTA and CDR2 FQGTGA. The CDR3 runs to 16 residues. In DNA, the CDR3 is TGTGCCAGCAGCTTACAACCCGCGGGGAACACCGGGGAGCTGTTTTTT. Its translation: CASSLQPAGNTGELFF.

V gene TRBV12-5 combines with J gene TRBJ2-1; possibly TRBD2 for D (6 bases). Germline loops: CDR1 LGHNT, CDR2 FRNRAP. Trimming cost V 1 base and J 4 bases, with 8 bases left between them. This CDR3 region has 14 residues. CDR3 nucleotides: TGTGCTAGTGGTTTGGAACGGGAGTACAATGAGCAGTTCTTC. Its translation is CASGLEREYNEQFF.

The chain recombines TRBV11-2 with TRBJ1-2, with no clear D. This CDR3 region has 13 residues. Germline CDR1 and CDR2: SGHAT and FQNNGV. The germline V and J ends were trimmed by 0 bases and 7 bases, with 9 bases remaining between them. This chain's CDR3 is CASSLEVRSGYTF. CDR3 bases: TGTGCCAGCAGCTTAGAAGTCCGTAGTGGCTACACCTTC. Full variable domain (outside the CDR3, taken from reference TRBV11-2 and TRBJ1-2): EAGVAQSPRYKIIEKRQSVAFWCNPISGHATLYWYQQILGQGPKLLIQFQNNGVVDDSQLPKDRFSAERLKGVDSTLKIQPAKLEDSAVYLCASSLEVRSGYTFGSGTRLTVV.

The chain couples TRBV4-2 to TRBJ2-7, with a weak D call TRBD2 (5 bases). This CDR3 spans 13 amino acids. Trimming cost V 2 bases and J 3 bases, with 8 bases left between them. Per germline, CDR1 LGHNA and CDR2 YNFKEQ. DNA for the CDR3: TGTGCCAGCAGCCAATGGAGGATCTACGAGCAGTACTTC. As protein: CASSQWRIYEQYF.

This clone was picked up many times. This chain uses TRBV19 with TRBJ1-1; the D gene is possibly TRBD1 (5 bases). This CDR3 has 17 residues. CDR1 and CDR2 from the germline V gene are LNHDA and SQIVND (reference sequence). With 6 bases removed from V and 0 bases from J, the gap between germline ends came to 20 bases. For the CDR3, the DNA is TGTGCCAGTAGGGAGGGACGGCTTCGGCGAATGAACACTGAAGCTTTCTTT. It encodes CASREGRLRRMNTEAFF. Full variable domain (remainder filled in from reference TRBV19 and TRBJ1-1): DGGITQSPKYLFRKEGQNVTLSCEQNLNHDAMYWYRQDPGQGLRLIYYSQIVNDFQKGDIAEGYSVSREKKESFPLTVTSAQKNPTAFYLCASREGRLRRMNTEAFFGQGTRLTVV.

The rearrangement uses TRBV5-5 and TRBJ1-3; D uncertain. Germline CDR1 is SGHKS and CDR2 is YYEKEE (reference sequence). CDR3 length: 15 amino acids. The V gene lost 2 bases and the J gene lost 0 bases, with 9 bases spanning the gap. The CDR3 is CASSLQSLSGNTIYF. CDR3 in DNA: TGTGCCAGCAGCTTACAGAGTCTCTCTGGAAACACCATATATTTT.

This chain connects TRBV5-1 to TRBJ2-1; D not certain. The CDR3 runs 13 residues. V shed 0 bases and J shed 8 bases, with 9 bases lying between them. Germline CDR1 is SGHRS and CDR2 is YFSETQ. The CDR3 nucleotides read TGCGCCAGCAGCTTGGGTGGGCAGGATGAGCAGTTCTTC. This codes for CASSLGGQDEQFF.

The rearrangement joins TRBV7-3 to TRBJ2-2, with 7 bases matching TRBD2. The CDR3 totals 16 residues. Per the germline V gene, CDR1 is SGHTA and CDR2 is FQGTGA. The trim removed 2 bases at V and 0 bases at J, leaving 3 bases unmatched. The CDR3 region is CASSLAGVANTGELFF. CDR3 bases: TGTGCCAGCAGCTTAGCGGGGGTCGCGAACACCGGGGAGCTGTTTTTT.

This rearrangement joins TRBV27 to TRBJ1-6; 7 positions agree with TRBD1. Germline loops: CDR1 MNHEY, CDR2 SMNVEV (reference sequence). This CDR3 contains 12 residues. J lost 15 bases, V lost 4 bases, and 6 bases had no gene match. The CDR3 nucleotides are TGTGCCAGCAGTTCTAGGGGGCTAGGCCTCCACTTT. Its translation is CASSSRGLGLHF.